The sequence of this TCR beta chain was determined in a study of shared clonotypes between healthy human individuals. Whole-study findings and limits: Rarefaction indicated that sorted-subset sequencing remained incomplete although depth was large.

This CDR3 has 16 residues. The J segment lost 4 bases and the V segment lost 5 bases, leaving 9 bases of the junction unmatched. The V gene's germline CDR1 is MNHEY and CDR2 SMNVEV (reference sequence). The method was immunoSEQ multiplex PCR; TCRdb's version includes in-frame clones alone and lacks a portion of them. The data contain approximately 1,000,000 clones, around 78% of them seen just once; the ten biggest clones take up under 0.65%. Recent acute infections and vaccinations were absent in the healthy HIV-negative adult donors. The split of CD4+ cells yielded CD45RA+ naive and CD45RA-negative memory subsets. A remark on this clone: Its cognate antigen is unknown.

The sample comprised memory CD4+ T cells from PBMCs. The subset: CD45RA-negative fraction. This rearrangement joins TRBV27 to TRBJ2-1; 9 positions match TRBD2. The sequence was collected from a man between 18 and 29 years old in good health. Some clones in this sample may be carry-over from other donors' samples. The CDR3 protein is CASSTRLAELYNEQFF. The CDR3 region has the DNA TGTGCCAGCAGTACCCGACTAGCGGAGCTTTACAATGAGCAGTTCTTC.